Sequencing of this T cell receptor (beta chain) was carried out in a study of regulatory and conventional T cells in RAG deficiency. Study-wide points: In Omenn syndrome, Treg and Tconv repertoires overlapped >75%. Control T-cell subsets had markedly higher Shannon entropy and lower Simpson indices than RAG-deficient patients. Compared with controls, unique Treg TCR beta sequences dropped around 100-fold in Omenn syndrome and CID/AS.

The CDR3 covers 16 residues. V lost 2 bases and J lost 1, with 11 bases in between. Germline CDR1 is MNHEY and CDR2 is SMNVEV (reference sequence). Comments on this clone: Its cognate antigen is unknown.

Clones were sequenced by immunoSEQ multiplex PCR, and TCRdb holds only the in-frame ones, with some missing. Of more than 30,000 clones detected, 90% appear once; the ten largest clones hold 5% to 5.5%. This sample also belongs to another study, concerning regulatory T cells. That paper adds: The primer mix had 52 TRBV and 13 TRBJ primers. Skewed V and J usage and few unique V-J pairs marked patient repertoires, most in Tregs.

The sample comprised CD8+ T cells sorted from blood. The TCR sequence derives from a human donor in good health. The chain recombines TRBV27 with TRBJ1-4; tentative D call: TRBD1 (6 bases). The CDR3, as DNA: TGTGCCAGCAGTTTAACCCGGGACATAACTAATGAAAAACTGTTTTTT. It yields the protein CASSLTRDITNEKLFF.